This record concerns one T cell receptor (beta chain) sequence. This sample is part of a study of T-cell reconstitution after alpha-beta-depleted transplantation in children. The CDR3 contains 14 residues. The germline V gene encodes CDR1 LNHNV and CDR2 YYDKDF (reference sequence). Trimming took 5 bases from V and 3 from J, leaving 11 bases between them. A library of TCRbeta sequences, prepared with unique molecular identifiers, was generated. Via MiXCR, TCRdb re-called the PCR reads, giving one row per CDR3 protein. Among about 360,000 distinct CDR3 sequences listed, less than 15% were seen once. The sample in question was PBMCs, obtained from the stem cell graft. This chain connects TRBV15 to TRBJ1-5, with D perhaps TRBD1 (6 bases). This TCR came from a human donor who donated a stem cell graft to a child with Fanconi anemia. This chain's CDR3 is CATSGYRDNQPQHF. Written as DNA, the CDR3 is TGTGCCACCAGCGGGTACAGGGACAATCAGCCCCAGCATTTT.